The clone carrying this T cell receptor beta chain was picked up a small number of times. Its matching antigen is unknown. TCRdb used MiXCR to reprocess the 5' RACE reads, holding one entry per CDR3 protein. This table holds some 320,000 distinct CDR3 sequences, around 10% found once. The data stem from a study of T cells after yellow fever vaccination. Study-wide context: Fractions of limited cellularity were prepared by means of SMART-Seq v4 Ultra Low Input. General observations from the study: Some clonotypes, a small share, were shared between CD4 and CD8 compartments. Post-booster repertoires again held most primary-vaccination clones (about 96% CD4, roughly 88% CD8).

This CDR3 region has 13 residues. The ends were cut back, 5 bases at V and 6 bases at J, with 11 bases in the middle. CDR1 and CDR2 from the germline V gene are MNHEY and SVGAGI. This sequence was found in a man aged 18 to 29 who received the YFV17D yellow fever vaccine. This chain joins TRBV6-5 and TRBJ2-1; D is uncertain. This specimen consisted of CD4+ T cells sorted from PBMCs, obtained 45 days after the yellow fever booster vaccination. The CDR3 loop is CASSPGIPNEQFF. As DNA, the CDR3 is TGTGCCAGCAGTCCCGGTATTCCCAATGAGCAGTTCTTC.